The 16 T cell receptor beta chains presented below share a single source sample, sequenced in a study of T cell repertoires in cytomegalovirus infection. Each CDR3 protein is one row after TCRdb ran MiXCR on the reads. The data show under 150,000 distinct CDR3 sequences, roughly 9% seen once. Sequencing input: PBMCs. These receptor sequences come from a human donor in good health (CMV status not recorded). Some clones in this sample may be carry-over from other donors' samples.

This clonotype was observed at least ten times. The V call is TRBV6-4, the J call TRBJ2-1; D is unresolved. The CDR3 loop spans 15 amino acids. Germline V gene lookup returns CDR1 MRHNA and CDR2 SNTAGT. Trimming left V 4 bases short and J 2 bases short, with 12 bases between. The CDR3 bases are TGTGCCAGCAGTGTGACGCACGGAACCTACAATGAGCAGTTCTTC. It codes for CASSVTHGTYNEQFF.

V gene TRBV20-1 combines with J gene TRBJ1-5; D perhaps matches TRBD1 (5 bases). The CDR3 spans 15 residues. Germline V CDR1 and CDR2: DFQATT, SNEGSKA (reference sequence). Trimming removed 4 bases at V and 2 bases at J, with 15 bases between. The CDR3 reads CSATGQGGRNQPQHF. In DNA, the CDR3 is TGCAGTGCTACGGGCCAGGGTGGTCGCAATCAGCCCCAGCATTTT.

This clonotype occurred a few times. This rearrangement joins TRBV20-1 to TRBJ1-5; no firm D call. The CDR3 extends over 11 amino acids. Trimming removed 6 bases at V and 6 bases at J, with 9 bases between. The germline V gene encodes CDR1 DFQATT and CDR2 SNEGSKA (reference sequence). The DNA for the CDR3 is TGCAGTGCAGGAGGAGGTCAGCCCCAGCATTTT. It translates to CSAGGGQPQHF.

At least ten counts were recorded for this clonotype. This chain joins TRBV18 and TRBJ2-7; D possibly corresponds to TRBD1 (5 bases). The CDR3 runs 14 residues. Trimming removed 1 base at V and 2 bases at J, with 9 bases between. Germline loops: CDR1 KGHSH, CDR2 LQKENI. CDR3 residues: CASSPRETAYEQYF. The CDR3 DNA reads as TGTGCCAGCTCACCACGAGAGACAGCCTACGAGCAGTACTTC.

This clonotype was counted ten times or more. The rearrangement links TRBV10-3 to TRBJ1-1; D might be TRBD1 (5 bases). This CDR3 has 13 amino acids. The germline V and J ends were trimmed by 6 bases and 4 bases, with 12 bases remaining between them. Germline CDR1 reads ENHRY; CDR2 reads SYGVKD. CDR3 coding DNA: TGTGCCATCAGAGACTCAGGGACCACTGAAGCTTTCTTT. It yields the protein CAIRDSGTTEAFF.

This clonotype was observed at least ten times. Compared with germline, one end of the junction differs, possibly owing to a read error. The genes are TRBV19 and TRBJ1-2; D is uncertain. Germline V gives CDR1 LNHDA, CDR2 SQIVND (reference sequence). This CDR3 is built from 13 residues. The chain's CDR3 is CASIITSDYGYTF. DNA of the CDR3: TGTGCCAGTATTATAACAAGCGACTATGGCTACACCTTC.

This clonotype was seen only a few times. The chain carries TRBV14 and TRBJ1-1; 9 positions agree with TRBD1. Looked up from germline, CDR1 is SGHDN and CDR2 is FVKESK. V lost 0 bases and J lost 4; bases outside the gene matches: 15. The CDR3 has 19 amino acids. In DNA form, the CDR3 reads TGTGCCAGCAGCCAAGATCGATTGCTCCGGGACAGGGTTCCCACTGAAGCTTTCTTT. The encoded protein is CASSQDRLLRDRVPTEAFF.

In this sample, this clonotype turned up many times. V usage is TRBV28 and J usage is TRBJ2-7, with 8 bases lining up with TRBD1. This CDR3 is 14 amino acids long. The ends lost 6 bases at V and 6 bases at J; junction bases unmatched: 10. CDR1 and CDR2 from the germline V gene are MDHEN and SYDVKM. Written as DNA, the CDR3 is TGTGCCAGCAGGCTTGGTCAGGGGGCTGTCGAGCAGTACTTC. This encodes CASRLGQGAVEQYF.

This clonotype was detected only once. A much larger clone is a single base away; this may be a read error. V is TRBV2 and J is TRBJ1-2; D unclear. The germline V and J ends were trimmed by 6 bases and 4 bases, with 15 bases remaining between them. CDR3 length: 14 residues. Germline V lookup: CDR1 SNHLY, CDR2 FYNNEI. The DNA for the CDR3 is TGTGCCAGCAGGGGCGGGGTGAGTAGCTATGGCTACACCTTC. Translating gives CASRGGVSSYGYTF.

In this sample, this clonotype turned up a few times. The chain carries TRBV4-2 and TRBJ2-7; D possibly corresponds to TRBD2 (5 bases). The CDR3 is 15 amino acids. Germline lookup yields CDR1 LGHNA and CDR2 YNFKEQ. V lost 4 bases, J lost 6 bases, and 19 bases lay in between. The CDR3 coding sequence is TGTGCCAGCAGCCTGGACTGGAACGGGATAAGCGAGCAGTACTTC. Its translation is CASSLDWNGISEQYF.

This clonotype was counted ten times or more. V usage is TRBV4-1 and J usage is TRBJ2-7; 7 bases are shared with TRBD2. The CDR3 spans 16 residues. Germline assignment: CDR1 MGHRA and CDR2 YSYEKL. V was pared by 1 base and J by 4 bases, with 10 bases of the junction left unmatched. The CDR3 sequence is CASSQAGERGWYEQYF. CDR3 in DNA: TGCGCCAGCAGCCAAGCTGGGGAGCGGGGTTGGTACGAGCAGTACTTC.

This clonotype was observed at least ten times. The chain links TRBV20-1 to TRBJ1-6; TRBD1 might be the D (5 bases). There are 13 residues in the CDR3. Germline lookup yields CDR1 DFQATT and CDR2 SNEGSKA (reference sequence). With 6 bases removed from V and 15 bases from J, the gap between germline ends came to 21 bases. The CDR3 is CSAHQPQGFSLHF. The DNA of the CDR3 is TGCAGTGCCCACCAACCCCAGGGATTTAGCCTCCACTTT.

This clonotype was observed a few times. V and J are TRBV12-3 or TRBV12-4 and TRBJ1-4; possible D gene TRBD1, 5 bases. The V gene lost 4 bases and the J gene lost 0 bases, with 15 bases spanning the gap. The CDR3 runs to 17 residues. The CDR3 DNA reads as TGTGCCAGCAGTTCTACCGGGGACGTTGCAACTAATGAAAAACTGTTTTTT. This codes for CASSSTGDVATNEKLFF.

V usage is TRBV12-3 or TRBV12-4 and J usage is TRBJ2-5; TRBD1 matches at 7 bases. After removal of 6 bases from V and 1 base from J, the junction contained 5 bases not matched to a gene. This CDR3 contains 14 residues. Written as DNA, the CDR3 is TGTGCCAGCAGGGCTGACAGGGTCCAAGAGACCCAGTACTTC. This sequence encodes CASRADRVQETQYF.

This clonotype has ten or more counts. V is TRBV2 and J is TRBJ2-7, with 9 bases matching TRBD1. Germline CDR1 SNHLY, CDR2 FYNNEI. V gave up 4 bases and J gave up 3 bases; unmatched junction bases: 4. CDR3 length equals 14 residues. The DNA of the CDR3 is TGTGCCAGCAGTGGGGGACAGGGATACTACGAGCAGTACTTC. Its translation: CASSGGQGYYEQYF.

With regard to this clonotype: Being one base from a much bigger clone, this may be a read error. V gene TRBV29-1 combines with J gene TRBJ1-2; TRBD1 is a possible D gene (5 bases). This CDR3 spans 12 amino acids. The germline CDR1 and CDR2 sequences are SQVTM and ANQGSEA. Here the CDR3 DNA reads TGCAGCGTTGAGGGGCCTAACTATGGCTACATCTTC. Protein sequence: CSVEGPNYGYIF.